These T cell receptor beta chains were read from a single sample in a study of preoperative IRX-2 immunotherapy in early breast cancer. Assay: immunoSEQ multiplex PCR; the TCRdb copy retains only in-frame clones and omits some. The sample contains some 99,000 clones, 86% of which appear only once. Sequenced here: tumor tissue, sampled after IRX-2 immunotherapy. These receptors originate from a human donor with breast cancer. Both conserved end residues are part of each CDR3. Fields, in order: V gene, clone size, D gene, J gene, CDR3 DNA, CDR3 protein. The D gene is left open where the match is weak. Not every row has a clone size; where given, it reads once, few, many or a size class.

V gene: TRBV5-1
clone size: .
D gene: .
J gene: TRBJ1-5
CDR3 DNA: TGCGCCAGCAGCGTGCCGGACAGCAATCAGCCCCAGCATTTT
CDR3 protein: CASSVPDSNQPQHF

V gene: TRBV27
clone size: .
D gene: .
J gene: TRBJ1-2
CDR3 DNA: TGTGCCAGCAGTCCGTTCTACGGAAACTATGGCTACACCTTC
CDR3 protein: CASSPFYGNYGYTF

V gene: TRBV19
clone size: .
D gene: .
J gene: TRBJ2-1
CDR3 DNA: TGTGCCAGTAGTATGGACCCCCCGGGAGCGACCTTCAACAATGAGCAGTTCTTC
CDR3 protein: CASSMDPPGATFNNEQFF

V gene: TRBV28
clone size: .
D gene: .
J gene: TRBJ1-2
CDR3 DNA: TGTGCCAGCAGGCCCCCTGTCGGCGGCTACACCTTC
CDR3 protein: CASRPPVGGYTF

V gene: TRBV29-1
clone size: .
D gene: TRBD2
J gene: TRBJ2-1
CDR3 DNA: TGCAGCGTTGGAGGACTAGCGGCTTACAATGAGCAGTTCTTC
CDR3 protein: CSVGGLAAYNEQFF

V gene: TRBV6-8
clone size: .
D gene: .
J gene: TRBJ1-2
CDR3 DNA: TGTGCCAGCAGTTACGGACACCCCCGGGGCTACACCTTC
CDR3 protein: CASSYGHPRGYTF

V gene: TRBV28
clone size: .
D gene: .
J gene: TRBJ1-3
CDR3 DNA: TGTGCCAGCAGGGCCCCAGGGTCTGGAAACACCATATATTTT
CDR3 protein: CASRAPGSGNTIYF

V gene: TRBV5-1
clone size: once
D gene: .
J gene: TRBJ2-1
CDR3 DNA: TGCGCCAGCAGCTTGGAAAGGGGCTCCTACAATGAGCAGTTCTTC
CDR3 protein: CASSLERGSYNEQFF

V gene: TRBV30
clone size: .
D gene: .
J gene: TRBJ1-5
CDR3 DNA: TGTGCCTGGAATGCGGGAGATAGCAATCAGCCCCAGCATTTT
CDR3 protein: CAWNAGDSNQPQHF

V gene: TRBV6-8
clone size: .
D gene: .
J gene: TRBJ1-5
CDR3 DNA: TGTGCCAGCAGTGCAGGGTCGGTTCAGCCCCAGCATTTT
CDR3 protein: CASSAGSVQPQHF

V gene: TRBV1
clone size: .
D gene: .
J gene: TRBJ2-5
CDR3 DNA: TGCGCCAGCAGCCGGACAGCGGAAGAGACCCAGTACTTC
CDR3 protein: CASSRTAEETQYF

V gene: TRBV6-8
clone size: .
D gene: .
J gene: TRBJ1-4
CDR3 DNA: TGTGCCAGCAGTGCCGGGGCGACGGGGTTCCGAGAAAAACTGTTTTTT
CDR3 protein: CASSAGATGFREKLFF

V gene: TRBV19
clone size: .
D gene: .
J gene: TRBJ2-3
CDR3 DNA: TGTGCCAGTAGGCCTGCGGCAGGCTGGCCAGATACGCAGTATTTT
CDR3 protein: CASRPAAGWPDTQYF

V gene: TRBV5-1
clone size: .
D gene: .
J gene: TRBJ1-4
CDR3 DNA: TGCGCCAGCAGCTTAGGAGACTATAATAATGAAAAACTGTTTTTT
CDR3 protein: CASSLGDYNNEKLFF

V gene: TRBV11-3
clone size: .
D gene: .
J gene: TRBJ2-3
CDR3 DNA: TGTGCCAGCAGCCACCGGGGGATAAGCACAGATACGCAGTATTTT
CDR3 protein: CASSHRGISTDTQYF

V gene: TRBV23-1
clone size: .
D gene: TRBD2
J gene: TRBJ2-1
CDR3 DNA: TGCGCCAGCAGCTTGGCGGGGGTAAGCTACAATGAGCAGTTCTTC
CDR3 protein: CASSLAGVSYNEQFF

V gene: TRBV9
clone size: .
D gene: TRBD1
J gene: TRBJ2-7
CDR3 DNA: TGTGCCAGCAAACCGACAGGGGACAACTACGAGCAGTACTTC
CDR3 protein: CASKPTGDNYEQYF

V gene: TRBV5-1
clone size: .
D gene: .
J gene: TRBJ1-6
CDR3 DNA: TGCGCCAGCAGCCTGCTCAGAGCCAACGTAGATTCACCTCTCCACTTT
CDR3 protein: CASSLLRANVDSPLHF

V gene: TRBV19
clone size: .
D gene: TRBD1
J gene: TRBJ2-7
CDR3 DNA: TGTGCCAGTAGAAGGGACAGGGGGCACGAGCAGTACTTC
CDR3 protein: CASRRDRGHEQYF

V gene: TRBV19
clone size: .
D gene: TRBD2
J gene: TRBJ2-5
CDR3 DNA: TGTGCCAGTACCGCGGGGGGCCGGGAGACCCAGTACTTC
CDR3 protein: CASTAGGRETQYF

V gene: TRBV11-3
clone size: .
D gene: TRBD2
J gene: TRBJ2-5
CDR3 DNA: TGTGCCAGCAGCCATGCGGGGGGGTACCAAGAGACCCAGTACTTC
CDR3 protein: CASSHAGGYQETQYF

V gene: TRBV5-1
clone size: .
D gene: .
J gene: TRBJ1-1
CDR3 DNA: TGCGCCAGCAGCTTGACAGGCTCGAGCGCTGAAGCTTTCTTT
CDR3 protein: CASSLTGSSAEAFF

V gene: TRBV28
clone size: once
D gene: .
J gene: TRBJ1-6
CDR3 DNA: TGTGCCAGCAGTACCCATACTATCAAGAATTCACCCCTCCACTTT
CDR3 protein: CASSTHTIKNSPLHF

V gene: TRBV6-8
clone size: .
D gene: .
J gene: TRBJ1-2
CDR3 DNA: TGTGCCAGCAGGACGGGACAACAGAACTATGGCTACACCTTC
CDR3 protein: CASRTGQQNYGYTF

V gene: TRBV6-8
clone size: few
D gene: .
J gene: TRBJ1-2
CDR3 DNA: TGTGCCAGCAGTTACTCCCCACCCCCTGACTATGGCTACACCTTC
CDR3 protein: CASSYSPPPDYGYTF

V gene: TRBV10-1
clone size: .
D gene: .
J gene: TRBJ1-5
CDR3 DNA: TGCGCCAGCGCGACCCCGACAGATAGCAATCAGCCCCAGCATTTT
CDR3 protein: CASATPTDSNQPQHF

V gene: TRBV28
clone size: .
D gene: .
J gene: TRBJ2-4
CDR3 DNA: TGTGCCAGCAGTTCCCAGTCCAAAAACATTCAGTACTTC
CDR3 protein: CASSSQSKNIQYF

V gene: TRBV10-2
clone size: .
D gene: .
J gene: TRBJ1-1
CDR3 DNA: TGCGCCAGCAGTATCCAGGCGGGGACTGAAGCTTTCTTT
CDR3 protein: CASSIQAGTEAFF

V gene: TRBV14
clone size: .
D gene: .
J gene: TRBJ1-2
CDR3 DNA: TGTGCCAGCAGCCAAGGCGTTAACTATGGCTACACCTTC
CDR3 protein: CASSQGVNYGYTF

V gene: TRBV6-8
clone size: .
D gene: .
J gene: TRBJ2-3
CDR3 DNA: TGTGCCAGCAGCCGACAAGACACAGATACGCAGTATTTT
CDR3 protein: CASSRQDTDTQYF

V gene: TRBV28
clone size: .
D gene: .
J gene: TRBJ1-1
CDR3 DNA: TGTGCCAGCAGTTTTTTTCTGAGGCCGAATGATGCTTTCTTT
CDR3 protein: CASSFFLRPNDAFF

V gene: TRBV6-8
clone size: few
D gene: .
J gene: TRBJ1-5
CDR3 DNA: TGTGCCAGCAGTTCTCAGGGGATTAATCAGCCCCAGCATTTT
CDR3 protein: CASSSQGINQPQHF

V gene: TRBV5-1
clone size: .
D gene: TRBD1
J gene: TRBJ1-6
CDR3 DNA: TGCGCCAGCAGCATCAAAGCCGGGACAGGGGGCGCATCACCCCTCCACTTT
CDR3 protein: CASSIKAGTGGASPLHF

V gene: TRBV5-1
clone size: once
D gene: .
J gene: TRBJ1-2
CDR3 DNA: TGCGCCAGCAGCTACGCCGGGACTGACGTTGATGGCTACACCTTC
CDR3 protein: CASSYAGTDVDGYTF

V gene: TRBV6-8
clone size: .
D gene: TRBD1
J gene: TRBJ2-7
CDR3 DNA: TGTGCCAGCAGTAGCACGGAGACAGGGGGCCACGAGCAGTACTTC
CDR3 protein: CASSSTETGGHEQYF

V gene: TRBV6-7
clone size: .
D gene: .
J gene: TRBJ2-7
CDR3 DNA: TGTGCCAGCAGTGGGGACCGATCCTACGAGCAGTACTTC
CDR3 protein: CASSGDRSYEQYF

V gene: TRBV18
clone size: once
D gene: TRBD2
J gene: TRBJ2-5
CDR3 DNA: TGTGCCAGCTCACCACCGTCCGGTCTAGCGGGCCAAGAGACCCAGTACTTC
CDR3 protein: CASSPPSGLAGQETQYF

V gene: TRBV6-8
clone size: few
D gene: .
J gene: TRBJ1-5
CDR3 DNA: TGTGCCAGCACACTCGGCGGGGGCCATCAGCCCCAGCATTTT
CDR3 protein: CASTLGGGHQPQHF

V gene: TRBV29-1
clone size: .
D gene: .
J gene: TRBJ2-3
CDR3 DNA: TGCAGCGTTGAAGATGCAGGGAGAGATACGCAGTATTTT
CDR3 protein: CSVEDAGRDTQYF

V gene: TRBV14
clone size: .
D gene: .
J gene: TRBJ1-1
CDR3 DNA: TGTGCCAGCAAGTTCTCACCGAACACTGAAGCTTTCTTT
CDR3 protein: CASKFSPNTEAFF

V gene: TRBV29-1
clone size: .
D gene: TRBD2
J gene: TRBJ2-1
CDR3 DNA: TGCAGCGTTGAAAGCGGGAGTAGCGATGAGCAGTTCTTC
CDR3 protein: CSVESGSSDEQFF

V gene: TRBV15
clone size: .
D gene: .
J gene: TRBJ2-7
CDR3 DNA: TGTGCCACCAGCAGAGAGAATCTCGGGAGCTCCTACGAGCAGTACTTC
CDR3 protein: CATSRENLGSSYEQYF

V gene: TRBV19
clone size: once
D gene: .
J gene: TRBJ1-6
CDR3 DNA: TGTGCCAGTAGTGCCCCGGTGGGAGGGGGAAATTCACCCCTCCACTTT
CDR3 protein: CASSAPVGGGNSPLHF

V gene: TRBV9
clone size: .
D gene: .
J gene: TRBJ2-2
CDR3 DNA: TGTGCCAGCAGTGAGATCGTACCCTCGAACACCGGGGAGCTGTTTTTT
CDR3 protein: CASSEIVPSNTGELFF

V gene: TRBV7-5
clone size: .
D gene: .
J gene: TRBJ1-1
CDR3 DNA: TGTGCCAGCAGCTCCTTCGGGGGGTTGAACACTGAAGCTTTCTTT
CDR3 protein: CASSSFGGLNTEAFF

V gene: TRBV11-3
clone size: few
D gene: TRBD1
J gene: TRBJ1-1
CDR3 DNA: TGTGCCAGCAGCTATGGACAGGCTGTCACTGAAGCTTTCTTT
CDR3 protein: CASSYGQAVTEAFF

V gene: TRBV6-8
clone size: .
D gene: TRBD1
J gene: TRBJ1-4
CDR3 DNA: TGTGCCAGCAGTTCCGGGACAGGGGCTTTTAATGAAAAACTGTTTTTT
CDR3 protein: CASSSGTGAFNEKLFF

V gene: TRBV28
clone size: .
D gene: TRBD1
J gene: TRBJ2-1
CDR3 DNA: TGTGCCAGCAGTTCGGGACAGACCAAGCAGTTCTTC
CDR3 protein: CASSSGQTKQFF

V gene: TRBV18
clone size: .
D gene: TRBD2
J gene: TRBJ2-1
CDR3 DNA: TGTGCCAGCTCACCATCAGCGGGGTTCAATGAGCAGTTCTTC
CDR3 protein: CASSPSAGFNEQFF

V gene: TRBV7-1
clone size: .
D gene: .
J gene: TRBJ1-2
CDR3 DNA: TGTGCCAGCAGCTTAGCCTACGGCCGGGACGGAAACTATGGCTACACCTTC
CDR3 protein: CASSLAYGRDGNYGYTF

V gene: TRBV19
clone size: .
D gene: TRBD1
J gene: TRBJ2-3
CDR3 DNA: TGTGCCAGTAGTGGAAAGGGGGCGGGCACAGATACGCAGTATTTT
CDR3 protein: CASSGKGAGTDTQYF

V gene: TRBV7-8
clone size: .
D gene: .
J gene: TRBJ2-6
CDR3 DNA: TGTGCCAGCAGCTTTAATGGGGCCAACGTCCTGACTTTC
CDR3 protein: CASSFNGANVLTF

V gene: TRBV6-8
clone size: .
D gene: TRBD1
J gene: TRBJ1-5
CDR3 DNA: TGTGCCAGCAGACCTACAGGGGGCCACAATCAGCCCCAGCATTTT
CDR3 protein: CASRPTGGHNQPQHF